Presented here are 12 T cell receptor beta chains from one specimen sequenced in a study of brain T cells in children with intractable seizures. Sequenced by immunoSEQ multiplex PCR; TCRdb stores in-frame clones only, minus some. In the table there are about 340,000 clones, over 90% of which are singletons. Time point described: blood from clinic visit 5 months post-surgery; TSC patient then seizure free. The sequencing here drew on peripheral blood, taken roughly 5 months after surgery. The receptor set was obtained from a boy under three years old with tuberous sclerosis and intractable seizures.

V and J are TRBV2 and TRBJ1-2; D is perhaps TRBD1 (5 bases). CDR1 and CDR2 from the germline V gene are SNHLY and FYNNEI. V lost 4 bases, J lost 4 bases, and 13 bases lay in between. This CDR3 contains 14 residues. CDR3 sequence reads: CASSGGRETYGYTF. The CDR3, as DNA: TGTGCCAGCAGTGGTGGCAGGGAAACCTATGGCTACACCTTC.

The chain couples TRBV29-1 to TRBJ2-1, with 7 bases lining up with TRBD2. With V trimmed by 3 bases and J by 4 bases, 9 bases remained unmatched. CDR3 length: 15 residues. Per the germline V gene, CDR1 is SQVTM and CDR2 is ANQGSEA. CDR3 DNA sequence: TGCAGCGTTGAGACGTCTAGCGGAGATTACAATGAGCAGTTCTTC. It codes for CSVETSSGDYNEQFF.

This rearrangement joins TRBV2 to TRBJ2-7; 10 bases fit TRBD2. J gave up 5 bases and V 5 bases, and 9 bases lay outside the gene matches. The germline V gene has CDR1 SNHLY and CDR2 FYNNEI. The CDR3 sequence is 15 residues long. CDR3 bases: TGTGCCAGCAGTCCTAGCGGGAGACAGGTCGACGAGCAGTACTTC. As protein: CASSPSGRQVDEQYF.

The gene calls are TRBV4-2 and TRBJ2-5; D perhaps matches TRBD2 (6 bases). The CDR3 has 17 amino acids. Trimming pared 2 bases from V and 5 bases from J, leaving 21 bases between. Germline V gene data show CDR1 as LGHNA and CDR2 as YNFKEQ. DNA of the CDR3: TGTGCCAGCAGCCAACGGCCCCTAATAGCGGTCGGTGAGACCCAGTACTTC. Residues: CASSQRPLIAVGETQYF.

This chain uses TRBV5-4 with TRBJ2-4; D is perhaps TRBD1 (6 bases). V lost 4 bases and J 1 base, leaving 12 bases between the germline ends. CDR1 SGHNT and CDR2 YYREEE come from the germline V gene (reference sequence). CDR3 size: 15 residues. DNA of the CDR3: TGTGCCAGCAGCACCACTGGACAGGCCAAAAACATTCAGTACTTC. Amino acids: CASSTTGQAKNIQYF.

The chain uses TRBV6-4 and TRBJ2-2, with TRBD2 matching 8 bases. The CDR3 loop spans 15 amino acids. The V gene's germline CDR1 is MRHNA and CDR2 SNTAGT. V was clipped by 5 bases and J by 5 bases; unmatched bases: 7. CDR3 region: CASSLSGVTTGELFF. The CDR3 bases are TGTGCCAGCAGTCTTAGCGGGGTGACAACCGGGGAGCTGTTTTTT.

This chain connects TRBV18 to TRBJ2-3; 7 nucleotides match TRBD1. J was trimmed by 4 bases and V by 4 bases; bases with no gene match: 8. Germline CDR1 and CDR2: KGHSH and LQKENI. The CDR3 spans 15 residues. This CDR3 is CASSRRDRVPDTQYF. In DNA, the CDR3 is TGTGCCAGCTCACGCCGGGACAGAGTGCCAGATACGCAGTATTTT.

Here the CDR3 DNA reads TGTGCCAGCAGCGAAAACCGGGACAGCCCCCGGAACACTGAAGCTTTCTTT. Translating gives CASSENRDSPRNTEAFF. V gene TRBV7-9 combines with J gene TRBJ1-1; 7 nucleotides agree with TRBD1. With V trimmed by 5 bases and J by 1 base, 13 bases remained unmatched. Per germline, CDR1 SEHNR and CDR2 FQNEAQ (reference sequence). The CDR3 has 17 amino acids.

The gene calls are TRBV3-1 (or the pseudogene TRBV3-2) and TRBJ1-2; maybe TRBD1 (6 bases). V dropped 0 bases and J dropped 4 bases, with 15 bases sitting between them. Per germline, CDR1 LGHDT and CDR2 YNNKEL (reference sequence). The CDR3 consists of 16 residues. This CDR3 is CASSQESGLGGYGYTF. The CDR3 DNA reads TGTGCCAGCAGCCAAGAGTCCGGGCTAGGGGGCTATGGCTACACCTTC.

The V and J genes are TRBV7-3 and TRBJ1-3, with D possibly TRBD1 on 5 matching bases. Germline-derived CDR1 and CDR2 are SGHTA and FQGTGA. V was cut by 0 bases and J by 0 bases, with 21 bases left in between. The CDR3 runs to 20 residues. CDR3 nucleotide sequence: TGTGCCAGCAGCTTAACAGCGTCCGGAGGGGTTCCCTACTCTGGAAACACCATATATTTT. Translation: CASSLTASGGVPYSGNTIYF.

This clone has just one count. V and J are TRBV19 and TRBJ1-1, with a weak D call TRBD1 (5 bases). V lost 7 bases and J 5 bases, leaving 14 bases between the germline ends. This CDR3 spans 13 amino acids. CDR1 is LNHDA, CDR2 SQIVND, per germline (reference sequence). The chain's CDR3 is CASTWDVGTEAFF. CDR3 in DNA: TGTGCCAGTACCTGGGACGTAGGGACTGAAGCTTTCTTT.

This rearrangement joins TRBV27 to TRBJ2-6, with 10 bases fitting TRBD2. V was pared by 5 bases and J by 2 bases, with 9 bases of the junction left unmatched. The CDR3 has 18 residues. Germline values: CDR1 MNHEY, CDR2 SMNVEV (reference sequence). The CDR3 protein is CASSDLAGVPPGANVLTF. CDR3 nucleotide sequence: TGTGCCAGCAGTGATCTAGCGGGAGTACCTCCTGGGGCCAACGTCCTGACTTTC.